Sequencing of this T cell receptor (beta chain) was carried out in a study of cytomegalovirus exposure and HLA in healthy donors. Sequenced by immunoSEQ multiplex PCR; TCRdb stores in-frame clones only, minus some. The sample lists some 140,000 clones; less than 90% were seen once. In its sample, this clone was seen once. CDR3 length: 17 amino acids. Per the germline V gene, CDR1 is SNHLY and CDR2 is FYNNEI. With V trimmed by 6 bases and J by 2 bases, 15 bases remained unmatched. This TCR was sampled from a man younger than 35 in good health and CMV-seronegative. The chain combines TRBV2 with TRBJ2-7; the match to TRBD1 covers 8 bases. Material for sequencing was PBMCs. The CDR3 bases are TGTGCCAGCAGACGCTCAGTCGTTCAGGGGGCTCCCTACGAGCAGTACTTC. Protein: CASRRSVVQGAPYEQYF.